This paragraph reports one TCR beta chain. The source of the sample is a study of PD-1 blockade in classical Hodgkin lymphoma. With 5 bases clipped from V and 10 bases from J, the junction kept 14 bases outside the gene matches. The V gene's germline CDR1 is MRHNA and CDR2 SNTAGT. This CDR3 has 17 amino acids. Regarding time point: cycle 4 day 1 (C4D1), after five to seven weeks of nivolumab. Patients all relapsed after autologous stem cell transplantation, and there was variation in brentuximab vedotin exposure. Clones were sequenced by immunoSEQ multiplex PCR, and TCRdb holds only the in-frame ones, with some missing. This sample carries approximately 41,000 clones, just over 65% of them seen once, and the ten largest clones take 3.1%.

This sequence originates from a human donor with classical Hodgkin lymphoma. The J gene is TRBJ1-6, the V gene TRBV6-4, with 10 bases matching TRBD1. The sequences come from peripheral blood mononuclear cells (PBMCs), collected before the fourth cycle of nivolumab. The CDR3 nucleotides read TGTGCCAGCAGTACCCTATCGGACAGGGGGAAGCAATCACCCCTCCACTTT. Residues: CASSTLSDRGKQSPLHF.